Sequencing of this T cell receptor beta chain was carried out in a study of chemoradiotherapy in HPV16-positive cancers. Trimming took off 0 bases at V and 0 bases at J, with 12 bases between the two ends. CDR1 SGHDT and CDR2 YYEEEE come from the germline V gene. This CDR3 spans 16 amino acids. TCRdb's copy holds only in-frame clones and misses some; the assay was immunoSEQ multiplex PCR. The sample lists about 22,000 clones; around 73% were seen once. The origin of this receptor is a human donor with HPV-associated anogenital cancer. This specimen was taken from a patient who underwent chemoradiotherapy. The chain is built from TRBV5-6 and TRBJ1-1; D gene uncertain. CDR3 DNA sequence: TGTGCCAGCAGCTTGGGAAGGAAACGTTTGAACACTGAAGCTTTCTTT. This codes for CASSLGRKRLNTEAFF.